This TCR beta chain was profiled in a study of blood T cell repertoires in COVID-19. The germline V gene encodes CDR1 LNHNV and CDR2 YYDKDF (reference sequence). V gave up 2 bases and J gave up 0 bases; unmatched junction bases: 2. This CDR3 has 16 amino acids. The authors' processing: Amplification of reference gene primers was used by the study to estimate nucleated cell counts. The repertoire was sequenced with immunoSEQ multiplex PCR; TCRdb's copy has only in-frame clones and lacks some. The DNA gave D and trimming, while V, J and clone size come from that table. The table records about 90,000 clones, approximately 80% of them present only once.

The TCR originated in a human donor in a cohort sampled during active COVID-19. This chain links TRBV15 with TRBJ2-2, with 8 bases identical to TRBD1. Material for sequencing was peripheral blood. The CDR3 coding sequence is TGTGCCACCAGCAGATACAGGGGGGCGAACACCGGGGAGCTGTTTTTT. Translating it yields CATSRYRGANTGELFF. Full variable domain (missing parts from reference TRBV15 and TRBJ2-2): DAMVIQNPRYQVTQFGKPVTLSCSQTLNHNVMYWYQQKSSQAPKLLFHYYDKDFNNEADTPDNFQSRRPNTSFCFLDIRSPGLGDTAMYLCATSRYRGANTGELFFGEGSRLTVL.